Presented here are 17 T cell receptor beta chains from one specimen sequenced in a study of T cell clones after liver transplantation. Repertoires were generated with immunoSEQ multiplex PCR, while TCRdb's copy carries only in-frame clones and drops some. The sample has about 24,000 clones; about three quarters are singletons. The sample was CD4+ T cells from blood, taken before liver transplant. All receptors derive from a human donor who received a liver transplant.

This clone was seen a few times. The DNA of the CDR3 is TGTGCCAGCAGTGAAGCACAGGGGGATAATTCACCCCTCCACTTT. This sequence encodes CASSEAQGDNSPLHF. The rearrangement joins TRBV6-1 to TRBJ1-6; 8 nucleotides line up with TRBD1. The V gene end was trimmed by 0 bases and the J gene end by 5 bases; junction bases not matched to a gene: 0. The CDR3 sequence is 15 residues long. The V gene's germline CDR1 is MNHNS and CDR2 SASEGT.

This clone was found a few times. The CDR3 here is CASSPGAGGGREQYF. The DNA of the CDR3 is TGTGCCAGCAGTCCAGGAGCAGGGGGGGGGCGGGAGCAGTACTTC. The chain recombines TRBV27 with TRBJ2-7, with D perhaps being TRBD1 or TRBD2 (7 bases each). Between the trimmed V and J ends, which lost 5 bases and 7 bases, there was a span of 21 bases. CDR1 and CDR2 from the germline V gene are MNHEY and SMNVEV (reference sequence). CDR3 length: 15 residues.

The CDR3 DNA reads as TGCAGTGCCCGGACTAGGGGTGAGCAGTACTTC. It yields the protein CSARTRGEQYF. V gene TRBV20-1 combines with J gene TRBJ2-7, with 7 bases matching TRBD2. Germline CDR1 DFQATT, CDR2 SNEGSKA (reference sequence). The length of the CDR3 is 11 residues. J was trimmed by 7 bases and V by 6 bases; bases with no gene match: 6.

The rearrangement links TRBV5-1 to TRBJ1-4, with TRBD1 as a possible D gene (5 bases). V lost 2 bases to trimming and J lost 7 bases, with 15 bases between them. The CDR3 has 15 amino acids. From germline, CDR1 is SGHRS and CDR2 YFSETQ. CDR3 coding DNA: TGCGCCAGCAGCTTTGAGGGGACGCTTTCTGAAAAACTGTTTTTT. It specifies CASSFEGTLSEKLFF.

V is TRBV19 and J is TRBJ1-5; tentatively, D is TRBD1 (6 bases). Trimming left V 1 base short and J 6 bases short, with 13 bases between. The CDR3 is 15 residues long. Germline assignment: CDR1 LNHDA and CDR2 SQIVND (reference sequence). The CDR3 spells CASSIVGGPRQPQHF. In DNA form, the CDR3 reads TGTGCCAGTAGTATAGTCGGGGGGCCACGTCAGCCCCAGCATTTT.

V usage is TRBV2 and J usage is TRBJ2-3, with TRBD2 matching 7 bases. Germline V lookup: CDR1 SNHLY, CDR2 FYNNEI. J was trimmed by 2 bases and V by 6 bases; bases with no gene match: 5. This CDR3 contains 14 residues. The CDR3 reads CASRDWDYTDTQYF. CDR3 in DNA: TGTGCCAGCAGGGACTGGGACTACACAGATACGCAGTATTTT.

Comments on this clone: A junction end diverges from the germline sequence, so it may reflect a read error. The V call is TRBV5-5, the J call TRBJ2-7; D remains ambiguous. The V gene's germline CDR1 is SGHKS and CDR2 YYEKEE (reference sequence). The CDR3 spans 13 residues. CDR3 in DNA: TGTGCCAGCAGCTTGGACCCCACGAAAACCGGAGCCTTC. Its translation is CASSLDPTKTGAF. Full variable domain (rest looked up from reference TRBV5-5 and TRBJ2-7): DAGVTQSPTHLIKTRGQQVTLRCSPISGHKSVSWYQQVLGQGPQFIFQYYEKEERGRGNFPDRFSARQFPNYSSELNVNALLLGDSALYLCASSLDPTKTGAFGPGTRLTVT.

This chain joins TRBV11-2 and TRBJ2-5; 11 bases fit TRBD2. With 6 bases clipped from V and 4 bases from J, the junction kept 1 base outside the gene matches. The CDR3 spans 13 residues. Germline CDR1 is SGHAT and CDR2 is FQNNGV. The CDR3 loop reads CASRTSGGETQYF. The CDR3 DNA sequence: TGTGCCAGCAGAACTAGCGGGGGAGAGACCCAGTACTTC.

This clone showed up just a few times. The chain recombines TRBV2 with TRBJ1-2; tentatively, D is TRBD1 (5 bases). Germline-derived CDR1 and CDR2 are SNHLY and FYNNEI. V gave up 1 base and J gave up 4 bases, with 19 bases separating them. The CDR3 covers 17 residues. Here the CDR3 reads CASSEDGGNPTGYGYTF. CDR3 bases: TGTGCCAGCAGTGAAGATGGGGGGAATCCTACTGGCTATGGCTACACCTTC.

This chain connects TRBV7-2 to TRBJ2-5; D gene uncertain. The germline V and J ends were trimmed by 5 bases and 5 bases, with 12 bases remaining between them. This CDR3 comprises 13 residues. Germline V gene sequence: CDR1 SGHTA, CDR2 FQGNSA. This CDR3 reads CASSASAMETQYF. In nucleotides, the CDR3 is TGTGCCAGCAGCGCATCAGCAATGGAGACCCAGTACTTC. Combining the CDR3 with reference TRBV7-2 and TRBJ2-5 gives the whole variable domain GAGVSQSPSNKVTEKGKDVELRCDPISGHTALYWYRQSLGQGLEFLIYFQGNSAPDKSGLPSDRFSAERTGGSVSTLTIQRTQQEDSAVYLCASSASAMETQYFGPGTRLLVL.

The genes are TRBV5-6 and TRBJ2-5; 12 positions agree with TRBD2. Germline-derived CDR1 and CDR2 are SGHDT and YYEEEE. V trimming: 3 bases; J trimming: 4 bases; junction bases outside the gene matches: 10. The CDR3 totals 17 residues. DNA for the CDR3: TGTGCCAGCAGCTCGCGACTAGCGGGGGCTATTCGAGAGACCCAGTACTTC. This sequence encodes CASSSRLAGAIRETQYF.

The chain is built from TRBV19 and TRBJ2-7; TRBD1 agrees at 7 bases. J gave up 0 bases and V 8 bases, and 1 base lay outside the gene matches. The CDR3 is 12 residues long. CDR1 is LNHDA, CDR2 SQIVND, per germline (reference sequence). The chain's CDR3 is CASAGGSYEQYF. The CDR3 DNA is TGTGCCAGTGCAGGGGGCTCCTACGAGCAGTACTTC.

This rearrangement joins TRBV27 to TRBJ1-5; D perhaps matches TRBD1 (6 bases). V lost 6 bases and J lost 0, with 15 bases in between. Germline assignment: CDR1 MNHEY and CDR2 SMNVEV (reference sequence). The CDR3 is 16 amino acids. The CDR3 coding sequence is TGTGCCAGCAGACCTATACAGGGATATAGCAATCAGCCCCAGCATTTT. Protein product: CASRPIQGYSNQPQHF.

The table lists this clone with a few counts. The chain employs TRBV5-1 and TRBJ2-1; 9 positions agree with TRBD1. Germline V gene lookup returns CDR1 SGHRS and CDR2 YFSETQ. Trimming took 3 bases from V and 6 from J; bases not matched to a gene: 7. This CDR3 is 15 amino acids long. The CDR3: CASSSTGQGRNEQFF. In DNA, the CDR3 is TGCGCCAGCAGCTCTACGGGACAGGGTCGCAATGAGCAGTTCTTC.

The CDR3 region is CSVGHLGQVGESNQPQHF. The CDR3 coding sequence is TGCAGCGTTGGTCATTTGGGACAGGTAGGGGAGAGCAATCAGCCCCAGCATTTT. The chain recombines TRBV29-1 with TRBJ1-5; the match to TRBD1 covers 8 bases. The germline gives CDR1 SQVTM, CDR2 ANQGSEA. V gave up 4 bases and J gave up 1 base; unmatched junction bases: 15. The CDR3 covers 18 residues.

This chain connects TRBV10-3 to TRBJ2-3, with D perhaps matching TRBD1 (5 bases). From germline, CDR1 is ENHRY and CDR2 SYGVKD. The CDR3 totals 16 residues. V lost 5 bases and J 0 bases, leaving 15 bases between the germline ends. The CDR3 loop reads CAISRQRDASTDTQYF. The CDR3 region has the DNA TGTGCCATCAGTCGACAGCGAGACGCTAGCACAGATACGCAGTATTTT.

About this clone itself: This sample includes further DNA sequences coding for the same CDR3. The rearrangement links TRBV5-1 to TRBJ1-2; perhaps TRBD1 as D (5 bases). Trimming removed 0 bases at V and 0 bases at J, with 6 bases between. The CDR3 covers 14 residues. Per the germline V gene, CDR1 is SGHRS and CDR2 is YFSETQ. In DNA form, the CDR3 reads TGCGCCAGCAGCTTGGGGGGCTCTAACTATGGCTACACCTTC. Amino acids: CASSLGGSNYGYTF.